This T cell receptor (beta chain) was captured in a study of cytomegalovirus exposure and HLA in healthy donors. Whole-study results and caveats: Researchers had no immune exposure information except CMV serostatus available.

To note about this clone: Its target is unknown.

The length of the CDR3 is 13 residues. V lost 3 bases and J lost 3, with 8 bases in between. CDR1 is SGHTA and CDR2 is FQGTGA in the germline V gene. Amplification used 60 Vbeta primers and 13 Jbeta primers. TCRdb keeps only in-frame clones here, not all; method: immunoSEQ multiplex PCR. In all, the sample yields approximately 110,000 clones. The TCR originated in a young man in good health and CMV-seronegative. Source material: PBMCs. The chain has TRBV7-3 and TRBJ1-2, with D maybe TRBD1 (5 bases). For the CDR3, the DNA is TGTGCCAGCAGCTTCGGGGGGGACTATGGCTACACCTTC. It is translated as CASSFGGDYGYTF. Using reference TRBV7-3 and TRBJ1-2 for the parts outside the CDR3, the full variable domain is GAGVSQTPSNKVTEKGKYVELRCDPISGHTALYWYRQSLGQGPEFLIYFQGTGAADDSGLPNDRFFAVRPEGSVSTLKIQRTERGDSAVYLCASSFGGDYGYTFGSGTRLTVV.